These 29 T cell receptor beta chains were sequenced from one sample in a study of beta chain features in type 1 diabetes. The study's findings and limits: Researchers report that Type 1 diabetes patients had moderately but significantly shorter TCRB CDR3s across all four CD4+ subsets.

No antigen has been assigned to these receptors. Reverse transcribing all isolated RNA meant expressed TCRB transcripts were sequenced. Only in-frame clones appear in the TCRdb table, and some are missing; sequencing was by immunoSEQ multiplex PCR. The sample holds 300,000 or so clones, approximately 10% seen once. The sequenced material came from central memory CD4+ T cells from blood. The receptors come from a man aged 25-45 years with type 1 diabetes.

The rearrangement uses TRBV10-2 and TRBJ1-2; 7 bases match TRBD1. With 5 bases clipped from V and 6 bases from J, the junction kept 6 bases outside the gene matches. CDR3 size: 13 residues. The germline CDR1 and CDR2 sequences are WSHSY and SAAADI. In DNA form, the CDR3 reads TGCGCCAGCAGTAGCCGACAGGGACATGGCTACACCTTC. This encodes CASSSRQGHGYTF.

V gene TRBV6-6 combines with J gene TRBJ1-5, with TRBD1 matching 10 bases. Germline V CDR1 and CDR2: MNHNY, SVGAGI (reference sequence). The CDR3 spans 14 residues. V was clipped by 5 bases and J by 6 bases; unmatched bases: 4. CDR3 nucleotide sequence: TGTGCCAGCAGTGACAGGGGGCCAAGTCAGCCCCAGCATTTT. Amino acid sequence: CASSDRGPSQPQHF.

This clone turned up a few times. The chain is built from TRBV9 and TRBJ1-2; the D gene is possibly TRBD1 (5 bases). The CDR3 has 14 residues. Trimming cost V 3 bases and J 2 bases, with 11 bases left between them. The germline V gene has CDR1 SGDLS and CDR2 YYNGEE. The CDR3 bases are TGTGCCAGCAGCGGGCCAGGGATCAACTATGGCTACACCTTC. Protein product: CASSGPGINYGYTF.

This clone was seen many times. This chain connects TRBV14 to TRBJ2-1; D remains unclear. Trimming took 4 bases from V and 6 from J, leaving 16 bases between them. CDR3 size: 15 residues. Looked up from germline, CDR1 is SGHDN and CDR2 is FVKESK. The CDR3 reads CASSPRSIGPNEQFF. DNA of the CDR3: TGTGCCAGCAGCCCCCGAAGTATAGGCCCCAATGAGCAGTTCTTC.

V is TRBV7-2 and J is TRBJ2-5, with TRBD2 matching over 10 bases. The germline V gene encodes CDR1 SGHTA and CDR2 FQGNSA. The ends lost 8 bases at V and 3 bases at J; junction bases unmatched: 9. The CDR3 is 15 amino acids. CDR3 sequence reads: CASGRPAGGKETQYF. CDR3 nucleotides: TGTGCCAGCGGTAGGCCAGCGGGGGGGAAAGAGACCCAGTACTTC.

This clone was seen only a few times. The rearrangement uses TRBV7-9 and TRBJ1-2, with D perhaps matching TRBD1 (6 bases). The CDR3 is 15 residues long. The germline V gene has CDR1 SEHNR and CDR2 FQNEAQ (reference sequence). Between the trimmed V and J ends, which lost 6 bases and 2 bases, there was a span of 16 bases. The CDR3 nucleotides read TGTGCCAGCAGAAGATCAGGGGCAGGCAACTATGGCTACACCTTC. This encodes CASRRSGAGNYGYTF.

The chain recombines TRBV20-1 with TRBJ2-5, with unresolved D. V lost 5 bases, J lost 5 bases, and 6 bases lay in between. CDR1 DFQATT and CDR2 SNEGSKA come from the germline V gene (reference sequence). The CDR3 contains 10 residues. CDR3 nucleotide sequence: TGCAGTGCTGAAAGGGAGACCCAGTACTTC. It specifies CSAERETQYF.

This chain links TRBV2 with TRBJ2-1; tentatively, D is TRBD1 (6 bases). The CDR3 runs to 16 residues. V lost 2 bases to trimming and J lost 0 bases, with 11 bases between them. The V gene's germline CDR1 is SNHLY and CDR2 FYNNEI. The DNA for the CDR3 is TGTGCCAGCAGTGAATGGGGGCGAAGCTCCTACAATGAGCAGTTCTTC. Amino acids: CASSEWGRSSYNEQFF.

This clone showed up just a few times. The chain links TRBV7-2 to TRBJ2-1, with no clear D. The germline CDR1 and CDR2 sequences are SGHTA and FQGNSA. V lost 1 base, J lost 0 bases, and 7 bases lay in between. CDR3 length: 15 amino acids. This CDR3 is CASSLEVSSYNEQFF. The CDR3 coding sequence is TGTGCCAGCAGCTTAGAGGTAAGCTCCTACAATGAGCAGTTCTTC.

This clone has only a few counts. The chain has TRBV2 and TRBJ2-3; D might be TRBD1 (5 bases). CDR3 length: 16 residues. The germline gives CDR1 SNHLY, CDR2 FYNNEI. Trimming stripped 4 bases from V and 0 bases from J, with 14 bases between. CDR3 region: CASSAGSRASTDTQYF. The CDR3 DNA sequence: TGTGCCAGCAGTGCTGGCAGCAGGGCTAGCACAGATACGCAGTATTTT.

The V gene is TRBV7-8, the J gene TRBJ2-5; 8 bases fit TRBD1. CDR1 SGHVS and CDR2 FQNEAQ come from the germline V gene. The J segment lost 5 bases and the V segment lost 5 bases, leaving 7 bases of the junction unmatched. CDR3 length: 14 residues. Here the CDR3 reads CASSPRSGGETQYF. The CDR3 DNA is TGTGCCAGCAGCCCCAGATCAGGGGGCGAGACCCAGTACTTC.

This clone showed up just a few times. This chain connects TRBV13 to TRBJ1-2, with 7 bases lining up with TRBD1. Losses at the gene ends were 0 bases for V and 4 bases for J; bases not matched to a gene: 5. From germline, CDR1 is PRHDT and CDR2 FYEKMQ (reference sequence). This CDR3 spans 15 amino acids. The CDR3 region has the DNA TGTGCCAGCAGCTTAGGCCAGACAGGGTCCTATGGCTACACCTTC. It translates to CASSLGQTGSYGYTF.

A remark on this clone: This CDR3 is also generated by other DNA sequences in the sample. The chain couples TRBV9 to TRBJ2-5; TRBD2 matches at 12 bases. This CDR3 spans 16 amino acids. Germline CDR1 SGDLS, CDR2 YYNGEE. J lost 2 bases, V lost 3 bases, and 5 bases had no gene match. The CDR3 DNA reads TGTGCCAGCAGCGGTACTAGCGGGGGGCCACAAGAGACCCAGTACTTC. The encoded protein is CASSGTSGGPQETQYF.

This clone was counted at least ten times. The V call is TRBV7-9, the J call TRBJ1-2, with D perhaps matching TRBD1 (5 bases). The CDR3 extends over 15 amino acids. Germline V gene sequence: CDR1 SEHNR, CDR2 FQNEAQ (reference sequence). V was cut by 5 bases and J by 6 bases, with 19 bases left in between. The CDR3 region is CASSVQGGGAHGYTF. CDR3 DNA: TGTGCCAGCAGCGTCCAAGGCGGAGGGGCTCATGGCTACACCTTC.

The CDR3 is CAWSFDPRRNSPLHF. Here the CDR3 DNA reads TGTGCCTGGAGTTTTGACCCCCGTAGGAACTCACCCCTCCACTTT. This rearrangement joins TRBV30 to TRBJ1-6; D call uncertain. Trimming removed 2 bases from V and 10 bases from J, with 18 bases in between. This CDR3 has 15 amino acids. The germline gives CDR1 GTSNPN, CDR2 SVGIG (reference sequence).

This chain joins TRBV2 and TRBJ2-1; weak D call: TRBD2 (6 bases). Germline V gene lookup returns CDR1 SNHLY and CDR2 FYNNEI. The CDR3 length is 13 residues. V lost 6 bases, J lost 4 bases, and 10 bases lay in between. CDR3 residues: CASRPTSYNEQFF. CDR3 bases: TGTGCCAGCAGGCCGACTAGTTACAATGAGCAGTTCTTC.

V and J are TRBV30 and TRBJ2-1; 7 bases fit TRBD2. The CDR3 sequence is 14 residues long. Germline trimming cut 2 bases from V and 2 bases from J; bases unmatched to any gene: 3. In germline, CDR1 is GTSNPN, CDR2 SVGIG (reference sequence). CDR3 DNA sequence: TGTGCCTGGAGTATGGGGGGGACCTACAATGAGCAGTTCTTC. It yields the protein CAWSMGGTYNEQFF.

V gene TRBV28 combines with J gene TRBJ2-5; 7 positions match TRBD1. The V gene end was trimmed by 1 base and the J gene end by 5 bases; junction bases not matched to a gene: 10. The CDR3 is 16 amino acids. Germline lookup yields CDR1 MDHEN and CDR2 SYDVKM. This CDR3 is CASSLYVTGKSETQYF. The CDR3 bases are TGTGCCAGCAGTTTATACGTGACAGGGAAGTCGGAGACCCAGTACTTC.

The chain is built from TRBV28 and TRBJ2-3; the match to TRBD2 covers 12 bases. V was clipped by 8 bases and J by 4 bases; unmatched bases: 10. The CDR3 totals 16 residues. Germline V gene lookup returns CDR1 MDHEN and CDR2 SYDVKM. The CDR3 here is CASAGLAGSVADTQYF. CDR3 DNA sequence: TGTGCCAGCGCTGGACTAGCGGGGTCCGTCGCAGATACGCAGTATTTT.

This rearrangement joins TRBV30 to TRBJ2-5, with unresolved D. Per germline, CDR1 GTSNPN and CDR2 SVGIG (reference sequence). The CDR3 runs 12 residues. V lost 1 base to trimming and J lost 5 bases, with 8 bases between them. In DNA, the CDR3 is TGTGCCTGGAGTGGGAGCTCGGAGACCCAGTACTTC. Translating it yields CAWSGSSETQYF.

This clone was counted only a few times. The rearrangement joins TRBV29-1 to TRBJ1-2; TRBD1 might be the D (5 bases). Trimming shortened V by 3 bases and J by 4 bases, and 12 bases separated the two germline ends. CDR1 and CDR2 from the germline V gene are SQVTM and ANQGSEA. The CDR3 runs to 13 residues. CDR3 nucleotides: TGCAGCGTTGACCCAGGGATGAGCTATGGCTACACCTTC. Amino acid sequence: CSVDPGMSYGYTF.

This clone was seen only a few times. The sample contains more than one DNA sequence encoding this CDR3. The J gene is TRBJ2-5, the V gene TRBV4-1; 11 bases are shared with TRBD2. V shed 1 base and J 2 bases; nucleotides not matched to a gene: 0. The CDR3 is 15 amino acids. Germline V gene data show CDR1 as MGHRA and CDR2 as YSYEKL. The CDR3 DNA is TGCGCCAGCAGCCAAGGGACTAGCGGGCAAGAGACCCAGTACTTC. Amino acid sequence: CASSQGTSGQETQYF.

Concerning this clone itself: The sample holds other DNA sequences that translate to the same CDR3. This chain uses TRBV6-5 with TRBJ1-1; D is unclear. This CDR3 is 13 amino acids long. V dropped 6 bases and J dropped 0 bases, with 8 bases sitting between them. CDR1 is MNHEY, CDR2 SVGAGI, per germline. CDR3 protein: CASSSTVNTEAFF. CDR3 bases: TGTGCCAGCAGCTCTACTGTGAACACTGAAGCTTTCTTT.

This clone was seen many times. CDR3 sequence: CASSLAPDYEQYF. As DNA, the CDR3 is TGTGCCAGCAGCTTAGCGCCGGACTACGAGCAGTACTTC. This chain connects TRBV7-2 to TRBJ2-7; D gene uncertain. Germline loops: CDR1 SGHTA, CDR2 FQGNSA. The V and J ends lost 0 bases and 3 bases respectively, with 6 bases between them. This CDR3 is 13 amino acids long.

The V call is TRBV28, the J call TRBJ2-5; D is ambiguous. The end of the DNA is better explained by TRBJ2-7, so the J call may be wrong. Germline-derived CDR1 and CDR2 are MDHEN and SYDVKM. The CDR3 is made up of 13 amino acids. DNA of the CDR3: TGTGCCAGCAGTTTGGGCGTATCCTACGAGCAGTACTTC. As protein: CASSLGVSYEQYF.

The chain links TRBV7-2 to TRBJ2-3; 7 bases align to TRBD1. The CDR3 has 17 amino acids. Germline V CDR1 and CDR2: SGHTA, FQGNSA. The J segment lost 2 bases and the V segment lost 0 bases, leaving 8 bases of the junction unmatched. The CDR3 DNA follows: TGTGCCAGCAGCTTAGCGAGGGCAGGGGGTGCCACAGATACGCAGTATTTT. It translates to CASSLARAGGATDTQYF.

This rearrangement joins TRBV13 to TRBJ1-2; perhaps TRBD1 as D (5 bases). This CDR3 has 12 amino acids. Trimming removed 5 bases at V and 3 bases at J, with 7 bases between. Looked up from germline, CDR1 is PRHDT and CDR2 is FYEKMQ (reference sequence). CDR3 loop: CASSRRDYGYTF. DNA for the CDR3: TGTGCCAGCAGCCGCAGGGACTATGGCTACACCTTC.

This clone was seen a few times. This chain uses TRBV9 with TRBJ2-1; D is ambiguous. The V gene's germline CDR1 is SGDLS and CDR2 YYNGEE. V shed 0 bases and J shed 8 bases, with 9 bases lying between them. CDR3 length equals 13 residues. The DNA for the CDR3 is TGTGCCAGCAGCGTAGAAGGAAACTATGAGCAGTTCTTC. Its translation is CASSVEGNYEQFF.

There are a few counts of this clone. This sequence joins TRBV7-6 and TRBJ2-3, with D possibly being TRBD1 or TRBD2 (5 bases each). Per germline, CDR1 SGHVS and CDR2 FNYEAQ. V was pared by 0 bases and J by 0 bases, with 13 bases between. The CDR3 is 17 amino acids. This chain's CDR3 is CASSLARGPTSTDTQYF. As DNA, the CDR3 is TGTGCCAGCAGCTTAGCTAGGGGACCGACTAGCACAGATACGCAGTATTTT.